What follows is one T cell receptor (beta chain) and its context. The target antigen is unknown. This entry comes from a study of T cell responses to AZD1222 COVID-19 vaccine. Produced via immunoSEQ multiplex PCR; TCRdb's table is partial and in-frame only. The sample contains about 120,000 clones, roughly nine tenths of which appear only once. The germline CDR1 and CDR2 sequences are MNHNS and SASEGT. CDR3 size: 15 residues. Trimming removed 0 bases from V and 3 bases from J, with 12 bases in between. The study, taken as a whole, reports: Repertoires were obtained solely post-peak T cell response. Clonal diversity may have been underestimated, and the donors were mostly white British, with more females than males.

This clonotype originated in an adult in good health. The material was peripheral blood, obtained on day 0 of AZD1222 vaccination. V and J are TRBV6-1 and TRBJ2-7, with no clear D. The CDR3 DNA sequence: TGTGCCAGCAGTGAAGCTAAAGGGAAGGACTACGAGCAGTACTTC. Its translation is CASSEAKGKDYEQYF.